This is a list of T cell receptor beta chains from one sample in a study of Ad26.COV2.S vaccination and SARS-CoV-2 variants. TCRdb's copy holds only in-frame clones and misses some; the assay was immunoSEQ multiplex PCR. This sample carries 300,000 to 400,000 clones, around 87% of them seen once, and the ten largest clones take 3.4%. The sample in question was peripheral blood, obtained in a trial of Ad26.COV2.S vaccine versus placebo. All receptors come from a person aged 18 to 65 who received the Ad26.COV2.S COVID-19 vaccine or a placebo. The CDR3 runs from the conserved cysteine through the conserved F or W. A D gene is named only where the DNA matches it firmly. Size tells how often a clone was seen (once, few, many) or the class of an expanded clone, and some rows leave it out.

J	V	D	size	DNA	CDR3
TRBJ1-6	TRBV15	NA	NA	TGTGCCACCAGCGGGCCTTCAGGGGATTCACCCCTCCACTTT	CATSGPSGDSPLHF
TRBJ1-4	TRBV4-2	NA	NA	TGTGCCAGCAGCCAAGACAAGGTGTATGAAAAACTGTTTTTT	CASSQDKVYEKLFF
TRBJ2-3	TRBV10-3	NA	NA	TGTGCCATCACATACGGAACTAGCACAGATACGCAGTATTTT	CAITYGTSTDTQYF
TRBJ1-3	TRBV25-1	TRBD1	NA	TGTGCCAGCAGTACTCAGGGGGACACCATATATTTT	CASSTQGDTIYF
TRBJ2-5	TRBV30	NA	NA	TGTGCCTGGCTAAAGACGGGCTTCCAAGAGACCCAGTACTTC	CAWLKTGFQETQYF
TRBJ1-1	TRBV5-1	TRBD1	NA	TGCGCCAGCAGCTCGGCCCCGGGACAGGGCGCTTTCTTT	CASSSAPGQGAFF
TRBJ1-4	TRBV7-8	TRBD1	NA	TGTGCCAGCAGCTTAGCCTGGGACAGGAGGGATGAAAAACTGTTTTTT	CASSLAWDRRDEKLFF
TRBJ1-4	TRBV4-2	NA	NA	TGTGCCAGCAGCCAAGATCGGTGGGTCCTCTCAACTAATGAAAAACTGTTTTTT	CASSQDRWVLSTNEKLFF
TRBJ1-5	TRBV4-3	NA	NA	TGCGCCAGCAGCCAAGATCCAGGGTCCGGCAATCAGCCCCAGCATTTT	CASSQDPGSGNQPQHF
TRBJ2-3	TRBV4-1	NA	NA	TGCGCCAGCAGCCAAGCTGGTCCTAATACGCAGTATTTT	CASSQAGPNTQYF
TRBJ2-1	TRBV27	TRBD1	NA	TGTGCCAGCAGTCATCTTGGGGGACAGAATTACAATGAGCAGTTCTTC	CASSHLGGQNYNEQFF
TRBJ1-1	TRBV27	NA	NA	TGTGCCAGCAGTTTATCCGCGGCCGGCACTGAAGCTTTCTTT	CASSLSAAGTEAFF
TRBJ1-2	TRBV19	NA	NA	TGTGCCAGTAGTTTTTTGGGGGGTTCTAACTATGGCTACACCTTC	CASSFLGGSNYGYTF
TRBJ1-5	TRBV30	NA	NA	TGTGCCTGGAGCGGACAGAGCAATCAGCCCCAGCATTTT	CAWSGQSNQPQHF
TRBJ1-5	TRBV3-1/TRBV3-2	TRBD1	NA	TGTGCCAGCAGCCAAGGGACAGGCCTTTTGCAGCCCCAGCATTTT	CASSQGTGLLQPQHF
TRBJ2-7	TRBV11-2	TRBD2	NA	TGTGCCAGCAGTTACCGGGAGGATGGACTCTACGAGCAGTACTTC	CASSYREDGLYEQYF
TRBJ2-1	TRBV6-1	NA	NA	TGTGCCAGCAGTGAACTAGAAGGGGAGGATGAGCAGTTCTTC	CASSELEGEDEQFF
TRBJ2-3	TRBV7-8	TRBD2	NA	TGTGCCAGCAGCTTAGCCCCGGGGACTAGCGGACGCACAGATACGCAGTATTTT	CASSLAPGTSGRTDTQYF
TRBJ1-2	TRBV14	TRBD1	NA	TGTGCCAGCAGCCATTTCGGGACAGGGGGTTATGGCTACACCTTC	CASSHFGTGGYGYTF
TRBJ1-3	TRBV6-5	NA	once	TGTGCCAGCAGTCTTGACGGAAACACCATATATTTT	CASSLDGNTIYF
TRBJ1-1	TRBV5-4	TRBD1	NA	TGTGCCAGCAGCTTGGGGGACAGGGCTAAAACTGAAGCTTTCTTT	CASSLGDRAKTEAFF
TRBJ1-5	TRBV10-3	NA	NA	TGTGCCATCAGTGTAGAACTTAGCAATCAGCCCCAGCATTTT	CAISVELSNQPQHF
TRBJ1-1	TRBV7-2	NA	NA	TGTGCCAGCAGTTCCTCTCGGGGGAACACTGAAGCTTTCTTT	CASSSSRGNTEAFF
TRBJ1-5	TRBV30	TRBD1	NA	TGTGCCTGGAGTGTCCAGGGGGCTCAGCCCCAGCATTTT	CAWSVQGAQPQHF
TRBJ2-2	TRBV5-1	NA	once	TGCGCCAGCAGCTTACAGGGTACGGGCACCGGGGAGCTGTTTTTT	CASSLQGTGTGELFF
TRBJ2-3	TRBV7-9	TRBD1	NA	TGTGCCAGCAGCTTCGGGACAGGGGGGTTGGATACGCAGTATTTT	CASSFGTGGLDTQYF
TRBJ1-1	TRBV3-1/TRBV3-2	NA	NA	TGTGCCAGCAGCCCCGGCAGTGAAGCTTTCTTT	CASSPGSEAFF
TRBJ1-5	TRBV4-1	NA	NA	TGCGCCAGCTCGAATTCTGCTAATAGCAATCAGCCCCAGCATTTT	CASSNSANSNQPQHF
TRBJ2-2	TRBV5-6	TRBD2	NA	TGTGCCAGCAGCTTGGCGGGCCTAGCGGGAACCGGGGAGCTGTTTTTT	CASSLAGLAGTGELFF
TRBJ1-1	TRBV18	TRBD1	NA	TGTGCCAGCTCACCACGGGACAGTGTTGCGGGGGAAGCTTTCTTT	CASSPRDSVAGEAFF
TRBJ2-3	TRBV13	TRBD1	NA	TGTGCCAGCAGCCCTAGGACAGGGGGATTAGATACGCAGTATTTT	CASSPRTGGLDTQYF
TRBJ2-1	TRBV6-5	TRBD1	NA	TGTGCCAGCAAGAAACAGGGGACGTCCTACAATGAGCAGTTCTTC	CASKKQGTSYNEQFF
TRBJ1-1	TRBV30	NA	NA	TGTGCCTGGATATACATGACACCTGGGAACACTGAAGCTTTCTTT	CAWIYMTPGNTEAFF
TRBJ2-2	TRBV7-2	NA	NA	TGTGCCAGCAGCTTACTGTCAGGGGTTGCCGGGGAGCTGTTTTTT	CASSLLSGVAGELFF
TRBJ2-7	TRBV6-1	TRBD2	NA	TGTGCCAGCAGTGAAGGAATCGGGACTAGCAGGGTTTCGGTCTACGAGCAGTACTTC	CASSEGIGTSRVSVYEQYF
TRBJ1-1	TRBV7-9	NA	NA	TGTGCCAGCAGCGCGACAGGAGACACTGAAGCTTTCTTT	CASSATGDTEAFF
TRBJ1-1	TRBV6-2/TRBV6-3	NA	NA	TGTGCCAGCAGTTCTGTGGGGACTGAAGCTTTCTTT	CASSSVGTEAFF
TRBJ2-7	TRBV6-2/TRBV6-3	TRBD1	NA	TGTGCCAGCAGCCGACCGGGACAGGGGTACGAGCAGTACTTC	CASSRPGQGYEQYF
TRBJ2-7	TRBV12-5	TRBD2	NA	TGTGCTAGTGGTTTGGTCCTGGCTAGCGGGGGCTACGAGCAGTACTTC	CASGLVLASGGYEQYF
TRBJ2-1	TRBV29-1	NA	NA	TGCAGCGTTGGTGAGCAGTTCTTC	CSVGEQFF
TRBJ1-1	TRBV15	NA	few	TGTGCCACCAGCAGGCGAGACACTGAAGCTTTCTTT	CATSRRDTEAFF
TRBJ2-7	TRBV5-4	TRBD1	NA	TGTGCCAGCAGCTTGGCAGCTTTGGACAGGGCGAACTACGAGCAGTACTTC	CASSLAALDRANYEQYF
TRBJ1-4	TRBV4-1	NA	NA	TGCGCCAGCAGCCAAGTGGGGGGCTTTACAACTAATGAAAAACTGTTTTTT	CASSQVGGFTTNEKLFF